The clone carrying this T cell receptor beta chain was seen repeatedly, ten times or more. The sample belongs to a study of T cells in Graves' hyperthyroidism and ophthalmopathy. The overall study: Upon initial diagnosis and before any treatment, peripheral blood was collected.

Template material for amplifying TCR beta CDR3 regions consisted of RNA transcripts. First-round RT-PCR of the TCR CDR3 relied on the HTBI primer set. TCRdb re-derived calls from the multiplex PCR reads in MiXCR, one entry per CDR3 protein. There are approximately 610,000 distinct CDR3 sequences in the sample; roughly 15% occur only once, and 4% to 5.5% lies in the top ten. Duration under 3 months, a NOSPECS grade of at least 4, and a Clinical Activity Score of at least 3 characterized the ophthalmopathy patients. Pregnant or lactating patients were excluded, as were those with uncontrolled infection or other autoimmune disease. The receptor was isolated from a woman between 40 and 50 years old with Graves' ophthalmopathy. Input material: blood.

CDR3 amino acids: CASSSIRQGPYEQYF. In DNA form, the CDR3 reads TGTGCCAGCAGCTCCATTAGACAGGGACCCTACGAGCAGTACTTC. The chain joins TRBV11-2 to TRBJ2-7, with TRBD1 identical over 7 bases. The V and J ends lost 4 bases and 2 bases, in that order; junction bases with no gene match: 8. Germline V lookup: CDR1 SGHAT, CDR2 FQNNGV. This CDR3 comprises 15 residues.